This TCR beta chain was sequenced in a study of blood T cell repertoires in COVID-19. Study overall: Material from acute and convalescent COVID-19 was sourced from the United States, Italy and Spain.

Method: immunoSEQ multiplex PCR; TCRdb's copy keeps in-frame clones and lacks some. The repertoire holds about 520,000 clones, with approximately 85% as singletons. This CDR3 contains 14 residues. V was shortened by 2 bases and J by 5 bases, with 10 bases between the two germline ends. Germline CDR1 and CDR2: SGHTA and FQGNSA. This rearrangement joins TRBV7-2 to TRBJ1-5; D unresolved. The TCR was taken from a human donor in a cohort sampled during active COVID-19. Sample: peripheral blood. As DNA, the CDR3 is TGTGCCAGCAGCTTAATGGCCGCGGATCAGCCCCAGCATTTT. Translation: CASSLMAADQPQHF.